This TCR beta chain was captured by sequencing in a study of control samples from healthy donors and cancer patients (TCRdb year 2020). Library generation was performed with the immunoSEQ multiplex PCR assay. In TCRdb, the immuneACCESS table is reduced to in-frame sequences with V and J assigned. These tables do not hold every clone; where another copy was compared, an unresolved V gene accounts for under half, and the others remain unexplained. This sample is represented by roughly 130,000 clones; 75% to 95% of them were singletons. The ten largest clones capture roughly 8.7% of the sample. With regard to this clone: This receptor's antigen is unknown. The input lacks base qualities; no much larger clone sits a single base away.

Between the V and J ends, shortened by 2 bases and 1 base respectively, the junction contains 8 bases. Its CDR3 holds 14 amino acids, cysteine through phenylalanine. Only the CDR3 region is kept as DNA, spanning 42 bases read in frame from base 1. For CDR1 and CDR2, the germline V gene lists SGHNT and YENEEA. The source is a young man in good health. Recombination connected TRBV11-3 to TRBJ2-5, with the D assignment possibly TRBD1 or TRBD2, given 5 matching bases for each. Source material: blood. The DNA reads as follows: TGTGCCAGCAGCTTACCAGGGAGCCAAGAGACCCAGTACTTC. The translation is CASSLPGSQETQYF.